Listed here is a single T cell receptor beta chain. The antigen is unknown. The CDR3 length is 14 residues. Germline V lookup: CDR1 KGHDR, CDR2 SFDVKD. The V end was cut by 9 bases, the J end by 2 bases, with 16 bases between. A J-beta primer mix and a sample-barcoded 5' primer were used in a second PCR of about 6 to 12 cycles. TCRdb fed the 5' RACE reads into MiXCR, producing one record per CDR3 protein. The sample shows about 1,600,000 distinct CDR3 sequences, around 42% of them seen only once. Per sample, no less than 5 micrograms of total RNA were extracted. This record comes from a study of blood T cells in healthy people across ages. Study at large: Template switching captured about one barcoded beta molecule per two T cells.

Regarding the study as a whole: In older individuals, TCR beta diversity per million T cells was lower, falling roughly linearly with age. A conclusive naive versus antigen-experienced comparison was prevented by the unsorted PBMCs.

Source material: blood. This chain links TRBV24-1 with TRBJ2-7; perhaps TRBD2 as D (6 bases). This TCR was recovered from a woman between 18 and 29 years old in good health. This chain's CDR3 is CATPSRDPAYEQYF. The CDR3, as DNA: TGTGCCACCCCTTCGCGGGACCCAGCCTACGAGCAGTACTTC.